What follows are 27 T cell receptor beta chains derived from one specimen sequenced in a study of T cell responses to AZD1222 COVID-19 vaccine. This table comes from immunoSEQ multiplex PCR, and its TCRdb copy is limited to in-frame clones, with some not included. The table includes under 200,000 clones, more than 75% detected once. Sample: peripheral blood, taken 28 days after the second AZD1222 dose. The receptors here all came from an adult who received the AZD1222 COVID-19 vaccine.

This clone was seen a few times. The chain joins TRBV7-2 to TRBJ1-3; 7 positions match TRBD1. The CDR3 totals 16 residues. Germline CDR1 and CDR2: SGHTA and FQGNSA. V lost 5 bases to trimming and J lost 0 bases; unmatched junction nucleotides: 7. The CDR3 is CASSPDRERSGNTIYF. In nucleotides, the CDR3 is TGTGCCAGCAGCCCAGACAGGGAGCGCTCTGGAAACACCATATATTTT.

J is TRBJ2-2 and V is TRBV7-3; D possibly corresponds to TRBD1 (8 bases). The CDR3 runs 14 residues. V gave up 8 bases and J gave up 6 bases, with 16 bases separating them. Per germline, CDR1 SGHTA and CDR2 FQGTGA. This CDR3 is CASQGASGAGELFF. The DNA for the CDR3 is TGTGCCAGCCAGGGGGCCAGCGGGGCCGGGGAGCTGTTTTTT.

The chain is built from TRBV7-3 and TRBJ1-1; the D is unclear. V gave up 8 bases and J gave up 1 base, with 17 bases separating them. The CDR3 loop spans 15 amino acids. Germline CDR1 and CDR2: SGHTA and FQGTGA. DNA for the CDR3: TGTGCCAGCTCCCGACGGGGAGATAGGAACACTGAAGCTTTCTTT. It translates to CASSRRGDRNTEAFF.

This clone was picked up a small number of times. CDR3 protein: CASSARRDVTYEQYF. As DNA, the CDR3 is TGTGCCAGCAGCGCACGGCGGGACGTGACCTACGAGCAGTACTTC. The chain carries TRBV7-8 and TRBJ2-7; TRBD2 is a possible D gene (6 bases). The CDR3 has 15 residues. V was trimmed by 5 bases and J by 2 bases, leaving 16 bases between them. Per the germline V gene, CDR1 is SGHVS and CDR2 is FQNEAQ.

The chain is built from TRBV7-9 and TRBJ1-4, with D possibly matching TRBD1 (6 bases). Germline V CDR1 and CDR2: SEHNR, FQNEAQ (reference sequence). CDR3 length equals 14 residues. The V end was cut by 7 bases, the J end by 2 bases, with 11 bases between. CDR3 sequence (DNA): TGTGCCAGCACCGTACAGGGTACTAATGAAAAACTGTTTTTT. It yields the protein CASTVQGTNEKLFF.

This clone was picked up one time. The rearrangement links TRBV29-1 to TRBJ1-3; D unclear. The CDR3 has 16 amino acids. Trimming removed 1 base at V and 0 bases at J, with 13 bases between. Germline CDR1 SQVTM, CDR2 ANQGSEA. CDR3 region: CSVEGDGVNSGNTIYF. For the CDR3, the DNA is TGCAGCGTTGAAGGCGACGGGGTTAACTCTGGAAACACCATATATTTT.

This sequence joins TRBV7-2 and TRBJ2-7, with a possible D match to TRBD1 (5 bases). The V end was cut by 2 bases, the J end by 9 bases, with 14 bases between. This CDR3 region has 13 residues. CDR1 is SGHTA, CDR2 FQGNSA, per germline. The CDR3 DNA reads as TGTGCCAGCAGCTTATGGTCCAGGGAAGCGCAGTACTTC. The encoded protein is CASSLWSREAQYF.

The chain joins TRBV5-1 to TRBJ2-1; 13 bases agree with TRBD2. The trim removed 1 base at V and 7 bases at J, leaving 2 bases unmatched. Germline V gives CDR1 SGHRS, CDR2 YFSETQ. CDR3 length: 15 residues. DNA for the CDR3: TGCGCCAGCAGCTTGAGACTAGCGGGGGGAAATGAGCAGTTCTTC. Translated, it gives CASSLRLAGGNEQFF.

The J gene is TRBJ1-3, the V gene TRBV5-1, with D maybe TRBD1 (5 bases). The CDR3 consists of 14 residues. Germline V gene sequence: CDR1 SGHRS, CDR2 YFSETQ. Trimming took off 4 bases at V and 0 bases at J, with 8 bases between the two ends. The chain's CDR3 is CASSRTPSGNTIYF. The CDR3 DNA sequence: TGCGCCAGCAGCCGGACACCCTCTGGAAACACCATATATTTT. The whole variable domain, filled in from reference TRBV5-1 and TRBJ1-3, reads KAGVTQTPRYLIKTRGQQVTLSCSPISGHRSVSWYQQTPGQGLQFLFEYFSETQRNKGNFPGRFSGRQFSNSRSEMNVSTLELGDSALYLCASSRTPSGNTIYFGEGSWLTVV.

This sequence joins TRBV7-2 and TRBJ2-7, with TRBD2 as a possible D gene (5 bases). The V and J ends lost 0 bases and 5 bases respectively, with 14 bases between them. This CDR3 region has 15 residues. Germline loops: CDR1 SGHTA, CDR2 FQGNSA. This CDR3 reads CASSLAFRTPDEQYF. The CDR3, as DNA: TGTGCCAGCAGCTTAGCTTTTAGGACTCCCGACGAGCAGTACTTC.

This CDR3 is CASSLEQGATEAFF. CDR3 in DNA: TGTGCCAGCAGCTTAGAGCAGGGGGCAACTGAAGCTTTCTTT. The chain employs TRBV7-9 and TRBJ1-1; TRBD1 aligns across 8 bases. J was trimmed by 5 bases and V by 1 base; bases with no gene match: 3. Germline CDR1 reads SEHNR; CDR2 reads FQNEAQ (reference sequence). This CDR3 comprises 14 residues.

J is TRBJ1-4 and V is TRBV28, with D tentatively TRBD1 (5 bases). CDR3 length: 16 amino acids. Germline V gene data show CDR1 as MDHEN and CDR2 as SYDVKM. Between the trimmed V and J ends, which lost 5 bases and 5 bases, there was a span of 18 bases. The CDR3 is CASSRGPGRQNEKLFF. In DNA form, the CDR3 reads TGTGCCAGCAGTCGGGGCCCTGGGCGGCAGAATGAAAAACTGTTTTTT.

V and J are TRBV7-9 and TRBJ2-1; 8 nucleotides match TRBD2. The CDR3 spans 16 residues. CDR1 is SEHNR and CDR2 is FQNEAQ in the germline V gene (reference sequence). Losses at the gene ends were 7 bases for V and 6 bases for J; bases not matched to a gene: 14. DNA for the CDR3: TGTGCCAGCACCAATCTAGGGCTAGCGGGTCGCAATGAGCAGTTCTTC. Translated: CASTNLGLAGRNEQFF.

The V call is TRBV5-4, the J call TRBJ2-7; no clear D gene. The V end was cut by 5 bases, the J end by 1 base, with 4 bases between. The germline V gene has CDR1 SGHNT and CDR2 YYREEE (reference sequence). This CDR3 comprises 11 residues. The CDR3 here is CASSGSYEQYF. The DNA for the CDR3 is TGTGCCAGCAGTGGGTCCTACGAGCAGTACTTC.

V is TRBV4-2 and J is TRBJ2-7; D unclear. Trimming stripped 4 bases from V and 5 bases from J, with 15 bases between. The CDR3 covers 14 residues. CDR1 and CDR2 from the germline V gene are LGHNA and YNFKEQ. CDR3 amino acids: CASSLLRYGNEQYF. CDR3 nucleotides: TGTGCCAGCAGCCTATTAAGGTATGGGAACGAGCAGTACTTC.

This clone was seen a handful of times. The chain has TRBV9 and TRBJ2-1; TRBD2 might be the D (5 bases). Germline V gives CDR1 SGDLS, CDR2 YYNGEE. CDR3 length: 16 amino acids. Trimming removed 3 bases from V and 8 bases from J, with 21 bases in between. CDR3 bases: TGTGCCAGCAGCGCAGCGGTAAGCCCGGCCATCGATGAGCAGTTCTTC. Translating gives CASSAAVSPAIDEQFF.

The chain recombines TRBV2 with TRBJ2-2; possibly TRBD2 for D (6 bases). From germline, CDR1 is SNHLY and CDR2 FYNNEI. The CDR3 has 14 amino acids. Trimming removed 6 bases at V and 13 bases at J, with 21 bases between. The CDR3 DNA sequence: TGTGCCAGCAGCACGAGGCGGGGTCACGAAGGGCTGTTTTTT. Its translation is CASSTRRGHEGLFF.

The chain employs TRBV28 and TRBJ2-2, with no clear D. Germline V lookup: CDR1 MDHEN, CDR2 SYDVKM. The CDR3 has 15 amino acids. V gave up 1 base and J gave up 5 bases, with 11 bases separating them. CDR3 region: CASSLSGQGTGELFF. DNA of the CDR3: TGTGCCAGCAGTTTATCTGGCCAAGGGACCGGGGAGCTGTTTTTT.

The chain has TRBV11-2 and TRBJ2-1; D gene ambiguous. Trimming cost V 3 bases and J 10 bases, with 4 bases left between them. The CDR3 totals 10 residues. In germline, CDR1 is SGHAT, CDR2 FQNNGV. CDR3 sequence: CASSLREQFF. The CDR3 nucleotides are TGTGCCAGCAGCTTGCGGGAGCAGTTCTTC. The full variable domain, with the rest looked up from reference TRBV11-2 and TRBJ2-1, is EAGVAQSPRYKIIEKRQSVAFWCNPISGHATLYWYQQILGQGPKLLIQFQNNGVVDDSQLPKDRFSAERLKGVDSTLKIQPAKLEDSAVYLCASSLREQFFGPGTRLTVL.

V and J are TRBV9 and TRBJ2-1, with 11 bases lining up with TRBD2. CDR3 length: 15 residues. The junction had 3 bases not matched to a gene; V was cut back by 0 bases and J by 7 bases. Looked up from germline, CDR1 is SGDLS and CDR2 is YYNGEE. CDR3 sequence (DNA): TGTGCCAGCAGCGTAGCCTCTAGCGGGGGGAATGAGCAGTTCTTC. This codes for CASSVASSGGNEQFF.

The rearrangement joins TRBV28 to TRBJ1-5; D not certain. Germline loops: CDR1 MDHEN, CDR2 SYDVKM. V was cut by 3 bases and J by 7 bases, with 7 bases left in between. This CDR3 is built from 12 residues. CDR3: CASSFSGQPQHF. The CDR3 DNA reads TGTGCCAGCAGTTTCTCTGGACAGCCCCAGCATTTT.

J is TRBJ2-3 and V is TRBV5-1, with D unclear. The V end lost 0 bases, the J end lost 2 bases, and 7 bases lay between the germline ends. The CDR3 loop spans 14 amino acids. Germline CDR1 is SGHRS and CDR2 is YFSETQ. The CDR3 protein is CASSLEGNTDTQYF. In DNA form, the CDR3 reads TGCGCCAGCAGCTTGGAGGGAAACACAGATACGCAGTATTTT.

The chain carries TRBV30 and TRBJ2-7; TRBD1 matches 10 bases. The germline CDR1 and CDR2 sequences are GTSNPN and SVGIG (reference sequence). This CDR3 comprises 15 residues. The trim removed 2 bases at V and 0 bases at J, leaving 4 bases unmatched. CDR3 sequence reads: CAWSLTGGNSYEQYF. For the CDR3, the DNA is TGTGCCTGGAGTCTGACAGGGGGCAACTCCTACGAGCAGTACTTC.

The rearrangement joins TRBV6-6 to TRBJ1-4; D not resolved. CDR1 and CDR2 from the germline V gene are MNHNY and SVGAGI (reference sequence). The CDR3 has 14 residues. Trimming pared 6 bases from V and 4 bases from J, leaving 12 bases between. The CDR3 sequence is CASSQPPDNEKLFF. CDR3 coding DNA: TGTGCCAGCAGCCAACCCCCGGATAATGAAAAACTGTTTTTT.

This sequence joins TRBV18 and TRBJ1-2; possibly TRBD1 for D (5 bases). This CDR3 is built from 14 residues. The germline gives CDR1 KGHSH, CDR2 LQKENI. With 5 bases removed from V and 6 bases from J, the gap between germline ends came to 16 bases. CDR3: CASSDSQGLDGYTF. CDR3 nucleotide sequence: TGTGCCAGCTCAGACTCGCAGGGTCTGGATGGCTACACCTTC.

V gene TRBV4-1 combines with J gene TRBJ2-7, with D perhaps matching TRBD1 or TRBD2 (5 bases each). Trimming cost V 0 bases and J 7 bases, with 16 bases left between them. Per the germline V gene, CDR1 is MGHRA and CDR2 is YSYEKL. The CDR3 spans 15 residues. The CDR3 coding sequence is TGCGCCAGCAGCCAAGATAGACAGACCCCGGGGGAGCAGTACTTC. Protein: CASSQDRQTPGEQYF.

The chain recombines TRBV19 with TRBJ1-4; 9 nucleotides line up with TRBD1. After removal of 6 bases from V and 4 bases from J, the junction contained 6 bases not matched to a gene. There are 15 residues in the CDR3. Germline V gene data show CDR1 as LNHDA and CDR2 as SQIVND (reference sequence). The chain's CDR3 is CASRGGQGNNEKLFF. The CDR3 DNA reads TGTGCCAGTAGAGGGGGACAGGGAAATAATGAAAAACTGTTTTTT.